What follows is one T cell receptor (beta chain) and its context. Its antigen is not known. This sample is drawn from a study of OX40 agonist ivuxolimab in advanced cancers. In the study overall: Patients undergoing dose escalation presented with hepatocellular carcinoma, melanoma, renal cell or head and neck cancer. Age averaged 60 years (range roughly 20 to 90), and roughly 80% were male.

TCRdb's copy holds only in-frame clones and misses some; the assay was immunoSEQ multiplex PCR. The repertoire has roughly 50,000 clones, around 90% of them found once; the top ten carry approximately 10%. V was trimmed by 1 base and J by 7 bases, leaving 12 bases between them. CDR1 and CDR2 from the germline V gene are SNHLY and FYNNEI. This CDR3 spans 14 amino acids. Patients were ineligible given autoimmune disease history or systemic immunosuppression. Study outcomes and limitations: Dose levels from 0.1 to 3.0 mg/kg saw CD4+ and CD8+ blood T cells expand clonally by week 6.

The receptor was derived from an adult with an advanced solid tumor such as melanoma, head and neck, liver or kidney cancer. This chain links TRBV2 with TRBJ2-3; D is perhaps TRBD2 (5 bases). Sequencing was performed on CD4+ or CD8+ T cells sorted from blood, taken in a trial of the OX40 agonist ivuxolimab. CDR3 nucleotides: TGTGCCAGCAGTGAAGGGGTATCGGGGAATACGCAGTATTTT. It yields the protein CASSEGVSGNTQYF.